Detailed here is one T cell receptor beta chain. The antigen remains unidentified. TCRdb's table, derived via immunoSEQ multiplex PCR, lists solely in-frame clones and lacks some. The profile shows over 80,000 clones, approximately 88% of them singletons. These data originate in a study of siplizumab effects on memory and regulatory T cells. Study-wide points: Alloreactive sequences tracing back to unstimulated CD4+ memory cells were significantly reduced by siplizumab. Naive T cells were seemingly more diverse than memory cells, and major contributions to the alloresponse seemed to be made by them. Many proliferating CD4+ or CD8+ clones remained unclassified. Roughly 75-97% of them could not be assigned either a naive or a memory phenotype.

Germline CDR1 MNHNS, CDR2 SASEGT. The CDR3 runs to 18 residues. Trimming at V came to 4 bases and at J to 7 bases, leaving 20 bases not matched to a gene. This sequence was found in a human donor in good health. Sequencing was carried out using Tregs sorted from blood. The V gene is TRBV6-1, the J gene TRBJ2-7; TRBD1 agrees at 9 bases. The CDR3 DNA sequence: TGTGCCAGCAGTGCACAAAGGGGACAGGGAGGGGGTGCGGGGGAGCAGTACTTC. Amino acids: CASSAQRGQGGGAGEQYF.